The 17 T cell receptor beta chains given below trace back to one sample, sequenced in a study of blood T cell repertoires in COVID-19. Here immunoSEQ multiplex PCR was the method, and the copy in TCRdb shows in-frame clones only, minus some. The table records 250,000 to 350,000 clones, around 87% of them present only once. The sequencing input was peripheral blood. These receptors all come from a woman aged 45-65 years with active or convalescent COVID-19.

V is TRBV5-4 and J is TRBJ2-5; D perhaps matches TRBD2 (5 bases). The CDR3 consists of 14 residues. Germline CDR1 is SGHNT and CDR2 is YYREEE (reference sequence). V lost 0 bases and J 5 bases, leaving 11 bases between the germline ends. The CDR3 region is CASSLGRAEETQYF. CDR3 bases: TGTGCCAGCAGCTTGGGGCGGGCGGAGGAGACCCAGTACTTC.

The gene calls are TRBV18 and TRBJ1-6; D possibly corresponds to TRBD1 (5 bases). Germline loops: CDR1 KGHSH, CDR2 LQKENI. The CDR3 contains 15 residues. V lost 3 bases and J 8 bases, leaving 14 bases between the germline ends. The CDR3 protein is CASSPSGGTDSPLHF. The CDR3 region has the DNA TGTGCCAGCTCACCCTCCGGGGGAACCGATTCACCCCTCCACTTT.

This clone was counted a single time. The V call is TRBV10-3, the J call TRBJ2-5; maybe TRBD1 (6 bases). The CDR3 covers 14 residues. CDR1 ENHRY and CDR2 SYGVKD come from the germline V gene. The ends were cut back, 4 bases at V and 0 bases at J, with 9 bases in the middle. CDR3 loop: CAISANRDQETQYF. The DNA for the CDR3 is TGTGCCATCAGTGCCAACAGGGACCAAGAGACCCAGTACTTC.

The V gene is TRBV18, the J gene TRBJ1-1; 7 bases are a match to TRBD1. Germline V lookup: CDR1 KGHSH, CDR2 LQKENI. CDR3 length: 15 amino acids. Unmatched junction bases numbered 11, after V lost 6 bases and J lost 4 bases. The CDR3, as DNA: TGTGCCAGCTCCCGACAGGGTCAGGTTCGCACTGAAGCTTTCTTT. Translated, it gives CASSRQGQVRTEAFF.

The V call is TRBV11-2, the J call TRBJ1-4; D is unresolved. V lost 4 bases and J lost 0, with 18 bases in between. Germline values: CDR1 SGHAT, CDR2 FQNNGV. The CDR3 has 18 residues. The CDR3 sequence is CASSYQRLDLATNEKLFF. The CDR3 DNA sequence: TGTGCCAGCAGCTACCAGCGGTTAGACCTCGCAACTAATGAAAAACTGTTTTTT.

V usage is TRBV27 and J usage is TRBJ1-6, with TRBD1 as a possible D gene (5 bases). Germline CDR1 reads MNHEY; CDR2 reads SMNVEV (reference sequence). The germline V and J ends were trimmed by 4 bases and 9 bases, with 13 bases remaining between them. CDR3 length equals 14 residues. The CDR3 reads CASSWAGHRSPLHF. CDR3 DNA sequence: TGTGCCAGCAGTTGGGCAGGACATCGTTCACCCCTCCACTTT.

The chain employs TRBV28 and TRBJ1-6; 8 nucleotides align to TRBD1. The CDR3 covers 15 residues. The germline gives CDR1 MDHEN, CDR2 SYDVKM. The junction had 16 bases not matched to a gene; V was cut back by 6 bases and J by 15 bases. CDR3 sequence (DNA): TGTGCCAGCAGCCTCCCGAGACAGGGGACGCCGGTCCTCCACTTT. The encoded protein is CASSLPRQGTPVLHF.

The sample holds a few counts of this clone. The chain is built from TRBV5-1 and TRBJ2-3, with 12 nucleotides matching TRBD2. Germline CDR1 SGHRS, CDR2 YFSETQ. J was trimmed by 1 base and V by 6 bases; bases with no gene match: 12. The length of the CDR3 is 18 residues. CDR3: CASNTASGGALGTDTQYF. CDR3 coding DNA: TGCGCCAGCAACACGGCTAGCGGGGGGGCCTTGGGCACAGATACGCAGTATTTT.

The chain has TRBV29-1 and TRBJ1-5; D unclear. Per germline, CDR1 SQVTM and CDR2 ANQGSEA. The CDR3 sequence is 13 residues long. V dropped 7 bases and J dropped 6 bases, with 16 bases sitting between them. This chain's CDR3 is CSAAGSGGQPQHF. DNA for the CDR3: TGCAGCGCCGCGGGGTCGGGCGGTCAGCCCCAGCATTTT.

Here the CDR3 DNA reads TGTGCCAGCAGCTTTATCGGGACAGCCTACGAGCAGTACTTC. Translating it yields CASSFIGTAYEQYF. This sequence joins TRBV5-4 and TRBJ2-7, with 7 bases matching TRBD1. V trimming: 2 bases; J trimming: 2 bases; junction bases outside the gene matches: 4. From germline, CDR1 is SGHNT and CDR2 YYREEE (reference sequence). This CDR3 contains 14 residues.

V gene TRBV30 combines with J gene TRBJ2-1; no definite D call. CDR1 is GTSNPN and CDR2 is SVGIG in the germline V gene (reference sequence). The CDR3 loop spans 11 amino acids. Trimming removed 3 bases from V and 10 bases from J, with 10 bases in between. CDR3 DNA sequence: TGTGCCTGGAGGACCTACGGGGAGCAGTTCTTC. Its protein product is CAWRTYGEQFF.

This chain joins TRBV4-1 and TRBJ1-1; D gene unclear. Germline values: CDR1 MGHRA, CDR2 YSYEKL. This CDR3 has 15 amino acids. Deletions cut 0 bases from V and 0 bases from J, with 8 bases between. This chain's CDR3 is CASSQEPDMNTEAFF. The CDR3 DNA follows: TGCGCCAGCAGCCAAGAGCCAGACATGAACACTGAAGCTTTCTTT.

The chain couples TRBV29-1 to TRBJ2-1; D is possibly TRBD1 (6 bases). Germline lookup yields CDR1 SQVTM and CDR2 ANQGSEA. The CDR3 spans 14 residues. V was clipped by 7 bases and J by 0 bases, with 13 bases between them. Here the CDR3 reads CSGKDSRSYNEQFF. DNA of the CDR3: TGCAGCGGAAAGGACAGCCGCTCCTACAATGAGCAGTTCTTC.

This clone was observed once. The V call is TRBV27, the J call TRBJ1-4; D call uncertain. Trimming removed 6 bases at V and 0 bases at J, with 14 bases between. The CDR3 sequence is 16 residues long. Looked up from germline, CDR1 is MNHEY and CDR2 is SMNVEV (reference sequence). The CDR3 is CASRNLGSATNEKLFF. The CDR3 region has the DNA TGTGCCAGCAGGAACCTAGGATCTGCAACTAATGAAAAACTGTTTTTT. Combining the CDR3 with reference TRBV27 and TRBJ1-4 gives the whole variable domain EAQVTQNPRYLITVTGKKLTVTCSQNMNHEYMSWYRQDPGLGLRQIYYSMNVEVTDKGDVPEGYKVSRKEKRNFPLILESPSPNQTSLYFCASRNLGSATNEKLFFGSGTQLSVL.

This clone was observed a single time. The chain couples TRBV7-3 to TRBJ2-2, with D possibly being TRBD2 (5 bases). The germline gives CDR1 SGHTA, CDR2 FQGTGA. With 5 bases removed from V and 6 bases from J, the gap between germline ends came to 10 bases. The CDR3 has 13 residues. The CDR3 here is CASSRSGSGELFF. In DNA form, the CDR3 reads TGTGCCAGCAGCCGGTCGGGGTCCGGGGAGCTGTTTTTT.

The rearrangement joins TRBV4-3 to TRBJ2-2, with TRBD2 identical over 12 bases. Germline lookup yields CDR1 LGHNA and CDR2 YSLEER. The V gene end was trimmed by 0 bases and the J gene end by 4 bases; junction bases not matched to a gene: 12. The length of the CDR3 is 20 residues. CDR3 sequence reads: CASSQDLWLAGGPGTGELFF. As DNA, the CDR3 is TGCGCCAGCAGCCAAGATCTCTGGCTAGCGGGGGGGCCGGGCACCGGGGAGCTGTTTTTT.

This chain uses TRBV2 with TRBJ1-5; D gene unclear. The CDR3 extends over 15 amino acids. Germline V gene lookup returns CDR1 SNHLY and CDR2 FYNNEI. The V end was cut by 2 bases, the J end by 0 bases, with 8 bases between. The CDR3 spells CASSERTDSNQPQHF. In DNA, the CDR3 is TGTGCCAGCAGTGAAAGAACAGATAGCAATCAGCCCCAGCATTTT.